This is a list of T cell receptor beta chains from one sample in a study of cytomegalovirus exposure and HLA in healthy donors. TCRdb's table, derived via immunoSEQ multiplex PCR, lists solely in-frame clones and lacks some. Its table lists about 67,000 clones. Sequenced input: PBMCs. These receptors all stem from a woman in her thirties or forties in good health and CMV-seropositive. Each CDR3 is given with its conserved first and last residue. Each record gives: V gene, J gene, D gene, CDR3 protein, CDR3 DNA. A D gene is named only where the DNA matches it firmly.

TRBV9,TRBJ1-1,TRBD1,CASSQAIGQGNTEAFF,TGTGCCAGCAGCCAAGCGATTGGACAGGGGAACACTGAAGCTTTCTTT
TRBV9,TRBJ2-3,.,CASSALGGGTDTQYF,TGTGCCAGCAGCGCCTTAGGGGGGGGGACAGATACGCAGTATTTT
TRBV6-5,TRBJ1-3,.,CASSYSPRLAGTIYF,TGTGCCAGCAGTTACTCCCCCAGGCTGGCGGGCACCATATATTTT
TRBV28,TRBJ2-7,TRBD1,CASRPTAPGTGGEEQYF,TGTGCCAGCAGGCCGACAGCCCCGGGGACAGGGGGCGAAGAGCAGTACTTC
TRBV4-2,TRBJ1-2,.,CASSQGAGADYGYTF,TGTGCCAGCAGCCAAGGGGCGGGAGCGGACTATGGCTACACCTTC
TRBV11-2,TRBJ2-7,TRBD1,CASSLGQGRRYEQYF,TGTGCCAGCAGCCTGGGACAGGGCCGCCGCTACGAGCAGTACTTC
TRBV5-1,TRBJ1-1,TRBD1,CASSPNTGDRTEAFF,TGCGCCAGCAGCCCTAATACAGGGGACCGCACTGAAGCTTTCTTT
TRBV6-5,TRBJ1-1,TRBD1,CASSWDRANTEAFF,TGTGCCAGCAGTTGGGACAGGGCGAACACTGAAGCTTTCTTT
TRBV7-9,TRBJ1-2,.,CASSLDGGRSVGYTF,TGTGCCAGCAGCTTAGATGGCGGTAGGTCGGTTGGCTACACCTTC
TRBV7-3,TRBJ2-5,.,CASSQGGTQYF,TGTGCCAGCAGTCAAGGAGGGACCCAGTACTTC
TRBV13,TRBJ2-1,.,CASSSGTSYNEQFF,TGTGCCAGCAGCTCCGGGACTTCTTACAATGAGCAGTTCTTC
TRBV6-5,TRBJ1-4,.,CASSYSGSINEKLFF,TGTGCCAGCAGTTACTCGGGCAGCATTAATGAAAAACTGTTTTTT
TRBV19,TRBJ1-4,.,CAGPRPPWKAEKLFF,TGTGCCGGGCCACGACCGCCGTGGAAGGCTGAAAAACTGTTTTTT
TRBV28,TRBJ1-2,.,CASTSPGWNYGYTF,TGTGCCAGCACCTCCCCGGGTTGGAACTATGGCTACACCTTC
TRBV13,TRBJ1-4,.,CASSRRQPTNEKLFF,TGTGCCAGCAGCCGCCGACAACCAACTAATGAAAAACTGTTTTTT
TRBV27,TRBJ2-5,.,CASSLSLERQETQYF,TGTGCCAGCAGTTTATCCCTTGAGAGACAAGAGACCCAGTACTTC
TRBV7-2,TRBJ1-2,TRBD1,CASSLARGTQGGGYTF,TGTGCCAGCAGCTTAGCGAGGGGGACCCAGGGGGGAGGCTACACCTTC
TRBV6-1,TRBJ1-5,.,CASEAGRSNQPQHF,TGTGCCAGCGAAGCGGGGAGAAGCAATCAGCCCCAGCATTTT
TRBV10-3,TRBJ2-7,TRBD2,CAIRRGLAGGAGYEQYF,TGTGCCATCAGGAGGGGACTAGCGGGAGGGGCGGGGTACGAGCAGTACTTC
TRBV6-5,TRBJ2-7,.,CATLVRQDSYEQYF,TGTGCCACCTTAGTAAGACAGGACAGCTACGAGCAGTACTTC
TRBV19,TRBJ2-7,TRBD2,CASSIRPGLAGNYEQYF,TGTGCCAGTAGTATACGCCCAGGACTAGCGGGAAACTACGAGCAGTACTTC
TRBV2,TRBJ2-5,TRBD2,CASVGLAGGGETQYF,TGTGCCAGCGTCGGACTAGCGGGAGGCGGGGAGACCCAGTACTTC
TRBV2,TRBJ1-1,.,CASIEQTNTEAFF,TGTGCCAGCATCGAACAGACGAACACTGAAGCTTTCTTT
TRBV5-5,TRBJ1-3,.,CASSLSGSGNTIYF,TGTGCCAGCAGCTTGTCCGGCTCTGGAAACACCATATATTTT
TRBV6-5,TRBJ2-7,.,CASTEGVGTYEQYF,TGTGCCAGCACCGAGGGAGTGGGGACCTACGAGCAGTACTTC